This T cell receptor (beta chain) was sequenced during a study of tumor-infiltrating lymphocytes in oesophageal squamous cell carcinoma. The CDR3 has 15 residues. V gave up 4 bases and J gave up 5 bases, with 17 bases separating them. Germline CDR1 and CDR2: SGHTA and FQGNSA. In its sample, this clonotype was seen a few times. TCRdb re-analysed the PCR reads in MiXCR, keeping a single row per CDR3 protein. Here the sample spans roughly 20,000 distinct CDR3 sequences, 45% to 50% being singletons. Material: esophageal tumor tissue. V is TRBV7-2 and J is TRBJ1-2; no clear D gene. This TCR came from a male donor with esophageal squamous cell carcinoma. In nucleotides, the CDR3 is TGTGCCAGCAGCTCCCGAAGCGGGCCGCAGTATGGCTACACCTTC. Its translation is CASSSRSGPQYGYTF.